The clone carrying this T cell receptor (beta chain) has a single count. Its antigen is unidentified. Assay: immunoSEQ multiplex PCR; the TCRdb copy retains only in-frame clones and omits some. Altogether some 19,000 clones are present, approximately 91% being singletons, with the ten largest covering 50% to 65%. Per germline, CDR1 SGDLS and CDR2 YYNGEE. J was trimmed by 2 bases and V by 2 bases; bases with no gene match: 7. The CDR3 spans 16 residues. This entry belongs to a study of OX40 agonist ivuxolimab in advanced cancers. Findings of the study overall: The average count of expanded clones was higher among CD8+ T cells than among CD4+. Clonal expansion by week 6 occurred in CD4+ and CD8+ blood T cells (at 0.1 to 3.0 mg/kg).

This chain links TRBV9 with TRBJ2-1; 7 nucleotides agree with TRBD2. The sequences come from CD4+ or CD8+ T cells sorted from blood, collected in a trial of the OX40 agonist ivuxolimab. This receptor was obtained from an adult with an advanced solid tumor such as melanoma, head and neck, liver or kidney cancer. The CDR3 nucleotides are TGTGCCAGCAGCGTTGAGCTAGCGGATGCCTACAATGAGCAGTTCTTC. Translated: CASSVELADAYNEQFF.